The 13 T cell receptor beta chains given below trace back to one sample, sequenced in a study of CD8 T cells in Susac syndrome. A quantity of about 0.45 to 1 ug RNA underwent reverse transcription using random hexamers. TCRdb analysed the immunoSEQ multiplex PCR reads with MiXCR anew, one entry per CDR3 protein. The sample has about 130,000 distinct CDR3 sequences, 95% seen once. Sequencing was performed on CD8+ T cells from PBMCs. These receptors were obtained from a human donor with Susac syndrome.

This clonotype was observed once. The chain joins TRBV11-2 to TRBJ2-5, with D unclear. V shed 6 bases and J shed 5 bases, with 7 bases lying between them. Germline lookup yields CDR1 SGHAT and CDR2 FQNNGV. The CDR3 spans 11 residues. This chain's CDR3 is CASRKKETQYF. Here the CDR3 DNA reads TGTGCCAGCAGGAAGAAGGAGACCCAGTACTTC.

The chain uses TRBV2 and TRBJ1-5; 7 nucleotides align to TRBD1. Per germline, CDR1 SNHLY and CDR2 FYNNEI. CDR3 size: 16 residues. J was trimmed by 4 bases and V by 5 bases; bases with no gene match: 11. This CDR3 reads CASSISGGAPNQPQHF. DNA for the CDR3: TGTGCCAGCAGTATATCAGGGGGAGCCCCTAATCAGCCCCAGCATTTT.

J is TRBJ1-4 and V is TRBV9; tentative D call: TRBD1 (6 bases). The germline gives CDR1 SGDLS, CDR2 YYNGEE. The CDR3 extends over 12 amino acids. V was cut by 3 bases and J by 14 bases, with 14 bases left in between. This CDR3 reads CASSAEGDVLFF. The CDR3 region has the DNA TGTGCCAGCAGCGCAGAGGGGGATGTGCTGTTTTTT.

This chain joins TRBV29-1 and TRBJ2-7, with D uncertain. The ends were cut back, 5 bases at V and 5 bases at J, with 16 bases in the middle. This CDR3 is built from 13 residues. CDR1 SQVTM and CDR2 ANQGSEA come from the germline V gene. CDR3 sequence reads: CSVKTDGPNEQYF. CDR3 coding DNA: TGCAGCGTTAAAACGGACGGGCCTAACGAGCAGTACTTC.

This clonotype showed up just once. This chain connects TRBV7-9 to TRBJ2-1; 7 bases are shared with TRBD2. The CDR3 sequence is 12 residues long. Germline V gene sequence: CDR1 SEHNR, CDR2 FQNEAQ (reference sequence). V was pared by 5 bases and J by 9 bases, with 4 bases of the junction left unmatched. For the CDR3, the DNA is TGTGCCAGCAGCGGTCCGGGAGGTGAGCAGTTCTTC. Encoded protein: CASSGPGGEQFF.

The chain couples TRBV5-6 to TRBJ1-2; no clear D. Germline-derived CDR1 and CDR2 are SGHDT and YYEEEE. The V end was cut by 1 base, the J end by 8 bases, with 9 bases between. The CDR3 contains 12 residues. The CDR3 here is CASSLRDRGYTF. The CDR3 DNA follows: TGTGCCAGCAGCTTGAGAGACCGGGGCTACACCTTC.

This chain uses TRBV27 with TRBJ2-7; 13 positions match TRBD2. CDR1 and CDR2 from the germline V gene are MNHEY and SMNVEV (reference sequence). The CDR3 spans 14 residues. The V gene end was trimmed by 6 bases and the J gene end by 7 bases; junction bases not matched to a gene: 6. For the CDR3, the DNA is TGTGCCAGCAGCGCGGGACTAGCGGGACGAGAGCAGTACTTC. Amino acid sequence: CASSAGLAGREQYF.

This chain uses TRBV20-1 with TRBJ2-3, with D maybe TRBD2 (5 bases). Trimming removed 3 bases at V and 2 bases at J, with 12 bases between. CDR3 length equals 14 residues. The germline gives CDR1 DFQATT, CDR2 SNEGSKA (reference sequence). CDR3 coding DNA: TGCAGTGCTAGCGAAGCGGACCACACAGATACGCAGTATTTT. This translates into CSASEADHTDTQYF.

The rearrangement uses TRBV9 and TRBJ2-1; D may be TRBD2 (5 bases). Germline values: CDR1 SGDLS, CDR2 YYNGEE. V dropped 3 bases and J dropped 5 bases, with 12 bases sitting between them. The CDR3 extends over 14 amino acids. CDR3 sequence: CASSGSSEDNEQFF. The CDR3 DNA follows: TGTGCCAGCAGCGGGAGTAGCGAGGACAATGAGCAGTTCTTC.

CDR3 bases: TGTGCCAGCAAGCAACAGGGGTCCAACACTGAAGCTTTCTTT. This encodes CASKQQGSNTEAFF. The chain couples TRBV6-1 to TRBJ1-1; TRBD1 matches 7 bases. Per the germline V gene, CDR1 is MNHNS and CDR2 is SASEGT. Trimming removed 7 bases from V and 2 bases from J; junction bases left unmatched: 7. The CDR3 sequence is 14 residues long.

J is TRBJ1-2 and V is TRBV27; TRBD1 aligns across 7 bases. The V gene end was trimmed by 5 bases and the J gene end by 8 bases; junction bases not matched to a gene: 20. This CDR3 has 17 amino acids. Germline loops: CDR1 MNHEY, CDR2 SMNVEV (reference sequence). The CDR3 spells CASSLWRGTGEAEGYTF. In DNA form, the CDR3 reads TGTGCCAGCAGTCTGTGGAGGGGAACAGGGGAAGCGGAAGGCTACACCTTC.

The chain is built from TRBV15 and TRBJ2-1; D may be TRBD1 (5 bases). Trimming stripped 5 bases from V and 0 bases from J, with 17 bases between. The CDR3 consists of 17 residues. Germline V gene data show CDR1 as LNHNV and CDR2 as YYDKDF (reference sequence). CDR3 in DNA: TGTGCCACCAGCGGTAGCCCGACAGAAAGCTCCTACAATGAGCAGTTCTTC. It yields the protein CATSGSPTESSYNEQFF.

The rearrangement links TRBV29-1 to TRBJ2-3, with TRBD2 matching over 8 bases. Looked up from germline, CDR1 is SQVTM and CDR2 is ANQGSEA. The CDR3 totals 14 residues. V lost 8 bases, J lost 4 bases, and 11 bases stayed unmatched. The CDR3 DNA sequence: TGCAGCTTGACGGGAGGGCCCCGGGCAGATACGCAGTATTTT. Residues: CSLTGGPRADTQYF.